This T cell receptor beta chain derives from a study of Ad26.COV2.S vaccination and SARS-CoV-2 variants. Looking at the study overall: Ad26.COV2.S arm of COV1001 included the donor. Intramuscularly, Ad26.COV2.S was given either once or twice, 56 days apart.

Clones were sequenced by immunoSEQ multiplex PCR, and TCRdb holds only the in-frame ones, with some missing. The sample has 400,000 to 500,000 clones; 88% are singletons. As to treatment: 19 received Ad26.COV2.S at low or high dose, single or two shots; roughly five received placebo; per-sample allocation not given. Sample collection was performed on day 63 after the first vaccine or placebo injection. Germline assignment: CDR1 KGHSH and CDR2 LQKENI. The CDR3 has 18 amino acids. V lost 2 bases and J 2 bases, leaving 18 bases between the germline ends. The sequences come from peripheral blood, collected in a trial of Ad26.COV2.S vaccine versus placebo. The chain combines TRBV18 with TRBJ2-2; D is ambiguous. This TCR was recovered from a person aged 18-60 years who received the Ad26.COV2.S COVID-19 vaccine or a placebo. Here the CDR3 reads CASSPVGPTYPNTGELFF. The DNA for the CDR3 is TGTGCCAGCTCACCAGTAGGACCCACGTATCCAAACACCGGGGAGCTGTTTTTT.